This TCR beta chain was sequenced for a study of blood T cell repertoires in COVID-19. Study-level background: Sample material is recorded as cDNA or gDNA derived from T cells, B-cell-depleted T cells, or PBMCs.

Produced via immunoSEQ multiplex PCR; TCRdb's table is partial and in-frame only. The table includes around 220,000 clones, over 75% detected once. This TCR was recovered from a middle-aged man with acute or convalescent COVID-19. Sequencing was performed on peripheral blood.

DNA for the CDR3: TGTGCCAGCAGCTTAGGGGCGACAGGCCGCCCCACTGAAGCTTTCTTT. It codes for CASSLGATGRPTEAFF. This chain joins TRBV7-6 and TRBJ1-1; the D gene is possibly TRBD1 (6 bases). The CDR3 is 16 amino acids. Germline CDR1 SGHVS, CDR2 FNYEAQ. V lost 1 base to trimming and J lost 4 bases, with 16 bases between them.